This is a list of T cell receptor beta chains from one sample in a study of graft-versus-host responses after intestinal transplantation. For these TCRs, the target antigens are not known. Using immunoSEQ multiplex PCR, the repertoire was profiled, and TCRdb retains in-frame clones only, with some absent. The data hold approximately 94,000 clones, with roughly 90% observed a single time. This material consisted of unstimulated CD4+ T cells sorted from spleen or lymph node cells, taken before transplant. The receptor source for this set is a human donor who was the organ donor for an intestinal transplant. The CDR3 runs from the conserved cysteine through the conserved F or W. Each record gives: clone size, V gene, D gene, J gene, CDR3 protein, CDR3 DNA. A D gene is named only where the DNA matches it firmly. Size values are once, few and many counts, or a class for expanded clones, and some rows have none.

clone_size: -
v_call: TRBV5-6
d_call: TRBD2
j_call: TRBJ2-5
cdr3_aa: CASSLAGGAETQYF
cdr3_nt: TGTGCCAGCAGCTTGGCCGGGGGGGCGGAGACCCAGTACTTC

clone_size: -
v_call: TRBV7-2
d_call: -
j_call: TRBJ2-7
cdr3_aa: CASSKGGLSYEQYF
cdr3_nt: TGTGCCAGCAGCAAAGGGGGGCTCTCCTACGAGCAGTACTTC

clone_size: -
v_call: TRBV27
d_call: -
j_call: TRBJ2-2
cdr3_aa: CASSSTATGELFF
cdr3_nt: TGTGCCAGCAGTTCCACGGCCACCGGGGAGCTGTTTTTT

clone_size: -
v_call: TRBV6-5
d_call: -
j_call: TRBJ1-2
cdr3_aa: CASSYRQGRHGYTF
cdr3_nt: TGTGCCAGCAGTTACCGTCAGGGGAGGCATGGCTACACCTTC

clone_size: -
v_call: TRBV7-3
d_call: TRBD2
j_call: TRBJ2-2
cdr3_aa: CASSSASGGGGELFF
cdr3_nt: TGTGCCAGCAGTTCCGCTAGCGGGGGAGGCGGGGAGCTGTTTTTT

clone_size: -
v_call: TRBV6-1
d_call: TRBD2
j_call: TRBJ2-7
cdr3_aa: CASSEGLFRGGSYEQYF
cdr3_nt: TGTGCCAGCAGTGAAGGTTTATTTCGCGGGGGCTCCTACGAGCAGTACTTC

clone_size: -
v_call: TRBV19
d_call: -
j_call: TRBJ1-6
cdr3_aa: CASSRGGPKNSPLHF
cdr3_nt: TGTGCCAGTAGTAGAGGGGGGCCGAAAAATTCACCCCTCCACTTT

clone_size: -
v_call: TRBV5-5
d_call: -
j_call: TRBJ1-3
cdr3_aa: CASSLAIGVSGNTIYF
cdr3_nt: TGTGCCAGCAGCTTGGCCATTGGGGTCTCTGGAAACACCATATATTTT

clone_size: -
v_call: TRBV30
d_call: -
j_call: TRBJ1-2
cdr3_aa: CAWSVLRGGGYTF
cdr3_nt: TGTGCCTGGAGTGTACTTAGGGGGGGTGGCTACACCTTC

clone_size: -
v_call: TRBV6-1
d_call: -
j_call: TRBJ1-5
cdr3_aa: CASSGSGGINQPQHF
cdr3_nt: TGTGCCAGCAGCGGAAGTGGAGGTATCAATCAGCCCCAGCATTTT

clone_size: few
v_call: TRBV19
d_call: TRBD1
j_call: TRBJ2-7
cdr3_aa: CASTQGQENSYEQYF
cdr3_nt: TGTGCCAGCACACAGGGACAGGAAAACTCCTACGAGCAGTACTTC

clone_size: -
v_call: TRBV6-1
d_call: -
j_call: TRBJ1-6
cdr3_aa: CASSFQERHSPLHF
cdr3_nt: TGTGCCAGCAGCTTCCAGGAGCGCCATTCACCCCTCCACTTT

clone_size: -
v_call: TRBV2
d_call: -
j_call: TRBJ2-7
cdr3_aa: CASRGPESYEQYF
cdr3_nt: TGTGCCAGCCGTGGACCCGAGAGCTACGAGCAGTACTTC

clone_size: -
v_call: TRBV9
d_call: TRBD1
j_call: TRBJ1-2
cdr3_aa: CASSRQGSNTYGYTF
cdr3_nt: TGTGCCAGCAGCCGACAGGGGTCAAATACCTATGGCTACACCTTC

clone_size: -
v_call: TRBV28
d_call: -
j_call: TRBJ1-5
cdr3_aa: CASSVGDQPQHF
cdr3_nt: TGTGCCAGCTCCGTAGGTGACCAGCCCCAGCATTTT

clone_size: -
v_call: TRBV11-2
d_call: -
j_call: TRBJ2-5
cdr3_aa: CASSLQETQYF
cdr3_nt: TGTGCCAGCAGCTTGCAAGAGACCCAGTACTTC

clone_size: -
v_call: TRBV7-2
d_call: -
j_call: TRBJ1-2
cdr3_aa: CASSPESNYGYTF
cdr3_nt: TGTGCCAGCAGCCCCGAGAGCAACTATGGCTACACCTTC

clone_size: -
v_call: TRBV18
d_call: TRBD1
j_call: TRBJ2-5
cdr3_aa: CASSHGQGWETQYF
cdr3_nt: TGTGCCAGCTCACACGGACAGGGTTGGGAGACCCAGTACTTC

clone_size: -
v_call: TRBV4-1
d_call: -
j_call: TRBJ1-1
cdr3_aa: CASSRPNTEAFF
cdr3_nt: TGCGCCAGCAGCCGACCGAACACTGAAGCTTTCTTT

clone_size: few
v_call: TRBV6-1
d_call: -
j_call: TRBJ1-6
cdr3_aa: CASSEVVNSPLHF
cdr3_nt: TGTGCCAGCAGTGAAGTGGTTAATTCACCCCTCCACTTT

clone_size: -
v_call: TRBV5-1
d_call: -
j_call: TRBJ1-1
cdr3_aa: CASSGGWLNTEAFF
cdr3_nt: TGCGCCAGCAGCGGGGGTTGGTTGAACACTGAAGCTTTCTTT

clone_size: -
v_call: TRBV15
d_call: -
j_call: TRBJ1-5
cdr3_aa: CATSELQGLNQPQHF
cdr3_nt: TGTGCCACCAGCGAGTTACAGGGACTCAATCAGCCCCAGCATTTT

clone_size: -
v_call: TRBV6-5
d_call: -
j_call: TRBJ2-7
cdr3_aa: CASRRYYEQYF
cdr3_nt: TGTGCCAGCCGTCGCTACTACGAGCAGTACTTC

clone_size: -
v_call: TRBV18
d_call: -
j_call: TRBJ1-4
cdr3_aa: CASSPPPGAATNEKLFF
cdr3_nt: TGTGCCAGCTCACCACCTCCAGGGGCTGCAACTAATGAAAAACTGTTTTTT

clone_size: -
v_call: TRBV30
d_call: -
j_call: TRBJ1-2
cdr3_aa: CAWTRHTNYGYTF
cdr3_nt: TGTGCCTGGACCCGCCACACTAACTATGGCTACACCTTC

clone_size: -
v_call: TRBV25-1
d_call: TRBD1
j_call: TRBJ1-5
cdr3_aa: CASRGTGHNQPQHF
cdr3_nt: TGTGCCAGCAGGGGGACAGGGCACAATCAGCCCCAGCATTTT

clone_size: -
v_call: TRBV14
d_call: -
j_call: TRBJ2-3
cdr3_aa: CASSSGPGPDTQYF
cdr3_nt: TGTGCCAGCAGCTCGGGCCCGGGGCCAGATACGCAGTATTTT

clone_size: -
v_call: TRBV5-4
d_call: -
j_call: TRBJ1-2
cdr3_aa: CASSQAKGGLDYGYTF
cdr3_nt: TGTGCCAGCAGCCAGGCTAAGGGGGGTTTGGACTATGGCTACACCTTC

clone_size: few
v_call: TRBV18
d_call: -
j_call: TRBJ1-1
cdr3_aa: CASSPGQMNTEAFF
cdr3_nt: TGTGCCAGCTCACCAGGACAGATGAACACTGAAGCTTTCTTT

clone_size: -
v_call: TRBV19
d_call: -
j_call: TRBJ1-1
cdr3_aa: CASSLDSMNTEAFF
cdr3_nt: TGTGCCAGTAGTCTGGACAGCATGAACACTGAAGCTTTCTTT

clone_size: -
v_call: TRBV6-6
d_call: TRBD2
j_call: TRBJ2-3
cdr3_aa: CASSIAGGGTTDTQYF
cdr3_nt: TGTGCCAGCAGCATAGCGGGAGGAGGTACTACAGATACGCAGTATTTT

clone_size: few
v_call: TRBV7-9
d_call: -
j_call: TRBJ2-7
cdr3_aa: CASSLAAHEQYF
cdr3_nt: TGTGCCAGCAGCTTAGCCGCCCACGAGCAGTACTTC

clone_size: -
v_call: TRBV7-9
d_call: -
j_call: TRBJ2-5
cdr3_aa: CASSPRGGGETQYF
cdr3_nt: TGTGCCAGCAGCCCTCGGGGAGGGGGAGAGACCCAGTACTTC

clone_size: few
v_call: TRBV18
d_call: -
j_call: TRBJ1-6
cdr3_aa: CASSPQGDSPLHF
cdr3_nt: TGTGCCAGCTCACCACAGGGGGATTCACCCCTCCACTTT

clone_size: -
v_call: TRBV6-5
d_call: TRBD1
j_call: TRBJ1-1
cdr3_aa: CASSSGQMGAFF
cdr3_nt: TGTGCCAGCAGTTCGGGACAGATGGGGGCTTTCTTT

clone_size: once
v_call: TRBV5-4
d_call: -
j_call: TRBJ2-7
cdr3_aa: CASSRMTLSYEQYF
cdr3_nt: TGTGCCAGCAGCCGGATGACTTTATCCTACGAGCAGTACTTC

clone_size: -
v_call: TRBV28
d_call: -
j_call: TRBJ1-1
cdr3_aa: CASSLYGNGEAFF
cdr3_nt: TGTGCCAGCAGTTTGTACGGGAATGGTGAAGCTTTCTTT

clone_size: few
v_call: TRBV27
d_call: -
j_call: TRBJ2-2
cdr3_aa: CASSLSRGLGTGELFF
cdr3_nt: TGTGCCAGCAGTTTATCAAGGGGTTTAGGCACCGGGGAGCTGTTTTTT

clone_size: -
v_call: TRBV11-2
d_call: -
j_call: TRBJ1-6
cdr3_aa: CASSLPGFIDSPLHF
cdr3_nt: TGTGCCAGCAGCTTACCAGGGTTTATTGATTCACCCCTCCACTTT

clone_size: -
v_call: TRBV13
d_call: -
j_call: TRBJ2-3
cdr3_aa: CASSLGSRTDTQYF
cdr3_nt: TGTGCCAGCAGCTTAGGCAGCCGCACAGATACGCAGTATTTT

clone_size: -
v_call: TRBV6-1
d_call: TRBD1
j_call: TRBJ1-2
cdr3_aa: CASSGRQGPANYGYTF
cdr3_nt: TGTGCCAGCAGTGGACGACAGGGGCCAGCTAACTATGGCTACACCTTC

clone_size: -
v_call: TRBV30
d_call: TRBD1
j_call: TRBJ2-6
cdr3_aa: CAWSSRTGLPGANVLTF
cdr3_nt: TGTGCCTGGAGTTCCCGGACAGGGCTCCCTGGGGCCAACGTCCTGACTTTC

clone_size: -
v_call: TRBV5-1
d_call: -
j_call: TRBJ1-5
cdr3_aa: CASSLQGYSNQPQHF
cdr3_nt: TGCGCCAGCAGCCTACAGGGTTATAGCAATCAGCCCCAGCATTTT

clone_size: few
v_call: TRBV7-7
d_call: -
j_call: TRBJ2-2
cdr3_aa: CASSQSVQEGELFF
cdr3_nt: TGTGCCAGCAGCCAAAGCGTGCAGGAAGGGGAGCTGTTTTTT

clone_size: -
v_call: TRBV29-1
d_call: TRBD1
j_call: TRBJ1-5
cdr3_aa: CSAVGTDDQPQHF
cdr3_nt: TGCAGCGCGGTTGGGACAGACGATCAGCCCCAGCATTTT

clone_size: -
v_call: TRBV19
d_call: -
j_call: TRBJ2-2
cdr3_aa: CASSRLATGELSF
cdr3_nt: TGTGCCAGTAGCCGACTTGCCACCGGGGAGCTGTCTTTT

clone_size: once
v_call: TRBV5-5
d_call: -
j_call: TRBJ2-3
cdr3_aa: CASSPNTDTQYF
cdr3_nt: TGTGCCAGCAGCCCCAATACAGATACGCAGTATTTT

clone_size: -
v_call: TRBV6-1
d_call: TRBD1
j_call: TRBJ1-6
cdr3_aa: CASGGTGTYNSPLHF
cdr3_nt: TGTGCCAGCGGTGGGACAGGGACTTATAATTCACCCCTCCACTTT

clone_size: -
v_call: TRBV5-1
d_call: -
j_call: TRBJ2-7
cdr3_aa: CASSLFEQTAYEQYF
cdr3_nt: TGCGCCAGCAGCTTGTTTGAACAGACCGCCTACGAGCAGTACTTC

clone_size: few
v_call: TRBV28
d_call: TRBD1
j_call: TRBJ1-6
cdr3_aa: CASSLTGANSPLHF
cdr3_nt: TGTGCCAGCAGTTTAACAGGGGCGAATTCACCCCTCCACTTT

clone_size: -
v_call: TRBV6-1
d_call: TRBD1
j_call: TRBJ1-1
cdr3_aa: CASSLFRGDTEAFF
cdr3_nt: TGTGCCAGCTCCCTTTTCAGGGGGGACACTGAAGCTTTCTTT

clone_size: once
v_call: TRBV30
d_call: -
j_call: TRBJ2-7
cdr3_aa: CAWRRVAYEQYF
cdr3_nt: TGTGCCTGGCGGAGGGTCGCCTACGAGCAGTACTTC

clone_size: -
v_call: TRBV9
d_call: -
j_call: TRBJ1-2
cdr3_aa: CASNSLANYGYTF
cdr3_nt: TGTGCCAGCAACAGTTTGGCTAACTATGGCTACACCTTC

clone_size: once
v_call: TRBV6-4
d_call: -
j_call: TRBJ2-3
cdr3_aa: CASSDSGGAGTDTQYF
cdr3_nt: TGTGCCAGCAGTGACTCGGGGGGGGCCGGCACAGATACGCAGTATTTT

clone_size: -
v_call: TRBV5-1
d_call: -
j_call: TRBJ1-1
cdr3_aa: CASGYEGQKNTEAFF
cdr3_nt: TGCGCCAGCGGATACGAGGGACAAAAGAACACTGAAGCTTTCTTT

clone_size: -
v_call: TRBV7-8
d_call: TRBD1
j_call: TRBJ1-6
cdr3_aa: CASSLGQGLTSYNSPLHF
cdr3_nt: TGTGCCAGCAGCTTAGGACAGGGGCTGACCTCCTATAATTCACCCCTCCACTTT

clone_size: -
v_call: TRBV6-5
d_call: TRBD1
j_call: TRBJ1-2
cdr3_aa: CASRPDREWGYTF
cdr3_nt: TGTGCCAGCAGACCAGACAGGGAGTGGGGCTACACCTTC

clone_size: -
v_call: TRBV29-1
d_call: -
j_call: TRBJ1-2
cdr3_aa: CSVSGRLGVYGYTF
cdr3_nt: TGCAGCGTTTCTGGACGGCTCGGGGTGTATGGCTACACCTTC